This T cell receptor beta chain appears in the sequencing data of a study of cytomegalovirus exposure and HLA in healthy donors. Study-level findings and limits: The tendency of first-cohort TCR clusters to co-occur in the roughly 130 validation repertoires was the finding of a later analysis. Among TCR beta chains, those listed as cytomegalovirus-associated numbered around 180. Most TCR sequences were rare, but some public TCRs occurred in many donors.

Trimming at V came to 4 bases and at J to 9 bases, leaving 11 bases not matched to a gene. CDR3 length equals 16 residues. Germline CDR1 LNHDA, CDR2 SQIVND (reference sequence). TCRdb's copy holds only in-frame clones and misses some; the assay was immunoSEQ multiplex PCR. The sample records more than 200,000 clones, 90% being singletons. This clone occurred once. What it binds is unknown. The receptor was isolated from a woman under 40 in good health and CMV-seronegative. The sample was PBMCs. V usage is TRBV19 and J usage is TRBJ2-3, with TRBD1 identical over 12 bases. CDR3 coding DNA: TGTGCCAGTAGTAATGTCAGGGACAGGGGGCGCGGGACGCAGTATTTT. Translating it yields CASSNVRDRGRGTQYF.